The 5 T cell receptor beta chains below come from one sample, sequenced in a study of response to subunit inactivated influenza vaccine. Each CDR3 protein gets one entry after TCRdb re-called the RT-PCR reads with MiXCR. The sample records about 570,000 distinct CDR3 sequences, roughly 12% being singletons. These records were also assigned to another study, of T cells expressing NK-cell markers. In that study: UMIs were included in TCR beta cDNA generated by 5'RACE template switching.

The material sequenced was PBMCs from blood, taken on the day of vaccination. These receptors all come from a man in his fifties or sixties who received an inactivated influenza vaccine.

This chain connects TRBV6-5 to TRBJ2-6; TRBD1 agrees at 8 bases. In germline, CDR1 is MNHEY, CDR2 SVGAGI. The V segment lost 0 bases and the J segment 0 bases; nucleotides outside the gene matches: 7. The CDR3 runs 19 residues. The CDR3 DNA is TGTGCCAGCAGTTACTCCGGGACAGGCCTTCTCTCTGGGGCCAACGTCCTGACTTTC. Its translation: CASSYSGTGLLSGANVLTF.

The chain has TRBV12-3 or TRBV12-4 and TRBJ2-7; perhaps TRBD2 as D (7 bases). This CDR3 contains 15 residues. V was trimmed by 5 bases and J by 0 bases, leaving 14 bases between them. The CDR3 reads CASSRGGGLSYEQYF. The DNA of the CDR3 is TGTGCCAGCAGTCGAGGGGGGGGCCTCTCCTACGAGCAGTACTTC.

This clonotype has more than one count but fewer than ten. The chain uses TRBV12-3 or TRBV12-4 and TRBJ2-3; TRBD2 matches 7 bases. V lost 6 bases and J lost 1; bases outside the gene matches: 7. This CDR3 has 15 amino acids. In DNA, the CDR3 is TGTGCCAGCAGCCGACCGGGGGGAGGCACAGATACGCAGTATTTT. This encodes CASSRPGGGTDTQYF.

The chain recombines TRBV4-3 with TRBJ1-6; D is uncertain. Between the trimmed V and J ends, which lost 1 base and 6 bases, there was a span of 10 bases. Germline V gene lookup returns CDR1 LGHNA and CDR2 YSLEER. The CDR3 runs to 15 residues. CDR3: CASSQGAQINSPLHF. In DNA, the CDR3 is TGCGCCAGCAGCCAAGGGGCCCAGATTAATTCACCCCTCCACTTT.

This clonotype has only a few counts. The gene calls are TRBV28 and TRBJ2-3; D is perhaps TRBD2 (6 bases). Germline V gene data show CDR1 as MDHEN and CDR2 as SYDVKM. This CDR3 contains 17 residues. V lost 5 bases, J lost 0 bases, and 18 bases lay in between. For the CDR3, the DNA is TGTGCCAGCAGTCCTACCCCAAGCGGGCCTAGCACAGATACGCAGTATTTT. As protein: CASSPTPSGPSTDTQYF.